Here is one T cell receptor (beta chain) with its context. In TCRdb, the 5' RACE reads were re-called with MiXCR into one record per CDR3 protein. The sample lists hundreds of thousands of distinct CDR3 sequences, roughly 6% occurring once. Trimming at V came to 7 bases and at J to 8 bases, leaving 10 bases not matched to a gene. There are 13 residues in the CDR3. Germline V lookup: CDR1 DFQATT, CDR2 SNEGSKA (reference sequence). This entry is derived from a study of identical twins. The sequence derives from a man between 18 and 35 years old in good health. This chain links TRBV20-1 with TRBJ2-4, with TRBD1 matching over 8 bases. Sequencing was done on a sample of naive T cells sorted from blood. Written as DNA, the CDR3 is TGCAGTGGCACGGACAGGGTAACGTACATTCAGTACTTC. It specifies CSGTDRVTYIQYF.